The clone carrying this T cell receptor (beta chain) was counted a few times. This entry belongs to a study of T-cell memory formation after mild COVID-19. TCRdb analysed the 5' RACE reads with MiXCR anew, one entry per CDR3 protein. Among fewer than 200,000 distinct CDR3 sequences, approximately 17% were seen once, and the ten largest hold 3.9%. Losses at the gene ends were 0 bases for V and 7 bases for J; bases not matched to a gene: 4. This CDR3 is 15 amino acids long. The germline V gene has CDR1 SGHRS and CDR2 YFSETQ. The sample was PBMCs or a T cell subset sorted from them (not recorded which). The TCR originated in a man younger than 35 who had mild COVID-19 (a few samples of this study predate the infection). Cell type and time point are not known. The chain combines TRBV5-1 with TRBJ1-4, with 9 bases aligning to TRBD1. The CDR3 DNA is TGCGCCAGCAGCTTGGGTACAGGGGGCGGTGAAAAACTGTTTTTT. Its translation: CASSLGTGGGEKLFF. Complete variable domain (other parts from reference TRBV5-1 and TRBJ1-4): KAGVTQTPRYLIKTRGQQVTLSCSPISGHRSVSWYQQTPGQGLQFLFEYFSETQRNKGNFPGRFSGRQFSNSRSEMNVSTLELGDSALYLCASSLGTGGGEKLFFGSGTQLSVL.